This TCR beta chain originates from a study of blood T cell repertoires in COVID-19 (dated by TCRdb to the early 2020s). Some background on the complete study: Samples from collaborators originated in the United States, Italy and Spain and spanned both the acute and convalescent phases of COVID-19. The material from the prospective study consisted of cDNA or gDNA derived from T cells, B-cell-depleted T cells, or PBMCs. A freely available public database, intended as a resource for researchers studying the immune response to SARS-CoV-2, is where the repertoires were released. Where HLA class I and class II types were available, the types were taken from metadata supplied by the sample provider, not from assay-based typing. The samples were drawn from two sources: the first 160 participants of the ongoing ImmuneRACE study, and over 950 subjects contributed by 6 global collaborators. Nearly every sample came with metadata listing a de-identified subject ID, COVID-19 status, age in years and sex. Subjects who had been exposed to COVID-19, were actively infected with it, or had recovered from it provided the deeply sampled blood TCRbeta repertoires that made up the dataset. The study at large found these results: The quantity of clinical and demographic metadata differed by source and by participant and was supplied without curation.

TCRbeta CDR3 regions were amplified from genomic DNA by means of the immunoSEQ Assay, a bias-controlled multiplex PCR. The authors' pipeline ran thus. The number of nucleated cells in each sample was estimated by amplification of reference gene primers within the assay. Sequence reads were collapsed and filtered to measure the absolute abundance of every unique TCRbeta CDR3 rearrangement. For each sample, productive Simpson clonality was calculated as the square root of Simpson's diversity index over productive rearrangements. The table comes from immuneACCESS by way of TCRdb, which keeps in-frame sequences with V and J called. Part of the clones is missing from these tables; in studies checked, under half for an unresolved V gene and the rest for unknown reasons. D and trimming come from the DNA, and the V and J calls and clone size come from that table. Here the sample has about 40,000 clones; 85% to 90% occur a single time. 19% of the sample is held by the ten biggest clonotypes.

Collaborating institutions collected whole blood in K2EDTA tubes following their own protocols. Collaborator samples were shipped for TCRbeta analysis as frozen whole blood, isolated PBMCs, or DNA extracted from either sample type. In regard to this clone: Its recognized antigen is unknown. Nothing much larger sits one base from this clone, and base qualities are not available.

From its cysteine to its phenylalanine, the CDR3 spans 15 amino acids. Only the CDR3 region is kept as DNA, spanning 45 bases read in frame from base 1. Via the germline V gene, CDR1 is MRHNA and CDR2 SNTAGT. At the junction V is shortened by 4 bases and J by 4 bases, with 16 bases in between. Sequencing used peripheral blood. The sequence is built from TRBV6-4 and TRBJ1-2; confidence is insufficient to name the D gene. The source of this sequence is a man aged 45 to 65 in a cohort sampled during active COVID-19. The bases are TGTGCCAGCAGTGTCCAGATTTTTTCCCCCTATGGCTACACCTTC. It translates as CASSVQIFSPYGYTF.